The 25 T cell receptor beta chains below all came from one sample that was sequenced in a study of blood T cells in healthy people across ages. A J-beta primer mix and a sample-barcoded 5' primer were used in a second PCR of roughly 6 to 11 cycles. TCRdb fed the 5' RACE reads into MiXCR, producing one record per CDR3 protein. The table includes 1.8 million or so distinct CDR3 sequences, around 42% detected once. Source material: blood. All receptors come from a human donor in good health.

This clonotype was seen a handful of times. The chain joins TRBV2 to TRBJ1-5; the D gene is possibly TRBD1 (6 bases). The germline V gene has CDR1 SNHLY and CDR2 FYNNEI. This CDR3 has 12 amino acids. V lost 9 bases and J 6 bases, leaving 12 bases between the germline ends. The CDR3 loop is CASHREGQPQHF. CDR3 DNA: TGTGCCAGTCACAGGGAGGGTCAGCCCCAGCATTTT. Looking up the rest from reference TRBV2 and TRBJ1-5 gives the full variable domain: EPEVTQTPSHQVTQMGQEVILRCVPISNHLYFYWYRQILGQKVEFLVSFYNNEISEKSEIFDDQFSVERPDGSNFTLKIRSTKLEDSAMYFCASHREGQPQHFGDGTRLSIL.

This clonotype has only a few counts. The chain is built from TRBV20-1 and TRBJ1-2; D might be TRBD1 (5 bases). Between the trimmed V and J ends, which lost 4 bases and 4 bases, there was a span of 16 bases. Germline CDR1 reads DFQATT; CDR2 reads SNEGSKA (reference sequence). The CDR3 spans 14 residues. CDR3 sequence: CSATRQGFRYGYTF. CDR3 sequence (DNA): TGCAGTGCTACGAGGCAGGGATTCCGCTATGGCTACACCTTC.

This chain connects TRBV6-2 or TRBV6-3 to TRBJ2-7; 7 bases are shared with TRBD1. The trim removed 2 bases at V and 5 bases at J, leaving 6 bases unmatched. Germline V CDR1 and CDR2: MNHEY, SVGEGT. This CDR3 is built from 14 residues. The CDR3 reads CASSYPEGANEQYF. The DNA of the CDR3 is TGTGCCAGCAGTTACCCAGAGGGGGCGAACGAGCAGTACTTC.

This clonotype has more than one count but fewer than ten. The chain recombines TRBV5-1 with TRBJ2-1; perhaps D is TRBD1 or TRBD2 (5 bases each). Germline V gene data show CDR1 as SGHRS and CDR2 as YFSETQ. V was pared by 4 bases and J by 0 bases, with 20 bases between. The CDR3 consists of 18 residues. The CDR3 DNA reads TGCGCCAGCAGCGTTGATCCGAGGGACCCTAGCTCCTACAATGAGCAGTTCTTC. Translating gives CASSVDPRDPSSYNEQFF.

The chain carries TRBV5-1 and TRBJ2-5; no clear D gene. Germline V lookup: CDR1 SGHRS, CDR2 YFSETQ. Trimming took 6 bases from V and 11 from J, leaving 23 bases between them. The CDR3 is made up of 14 amino acids. CDR3 protein: CASMPSGPVIEQYF. CDR3 sequence (DNA): TGCGCCAGCATGCCCTCAGGACCTGTTATAGAGCAGTACTTC.

The chain carries TRBV28 and TRBJ1-2; a weak D match, TRBD1 (5 bases). The germline V gene has CDR1 MDHEN and CDR2 SYDVKM. V gave up 6 bases and J gave up 5 bases, with 25 bases separating them. The CDR3 runs to 17 residues. The CDR3 DNA reads as TGTGCCAGCAGATCGGTGGGACCACTAAGTTTTGATTATGGCTACACCTTC. Encoded protein: CASRSVGPLSFDYGYTF.

The table lists this clonotype with a few counts. The V call is TRBV11-2, the J call TRBJ1-2; D gene uncertain. Between the trimmed V and J ends, which lost 1 base and 0 bases, there was a span of 12 bases. Germline assignment: CDR1 SGHAT and CDR2 FQNNGV. This CDR3 has 16 amino acids. CDR3: CASSLGPRRTNYGYTF. The CDR3 nucleotides are TGTGCCAGCAGCTTAGGGCCGAGAAGGACTAACTATGGCTACACCTTC. The complete variable domain, with remaining parts taken from reference TRBV11-2 and TRBJ1-2, reads EAGVAQSPRYKIIEKRQSVAFWCNPISGHATLYWYQQILGQGPKLLIQFQNNGVVDDSQLPKDRFSAERLKGVDSTLKIQPAKLEDSAVYLCASSLGPRRTNYGYTFGSGTRLTVV.

This clonotype has a handful of counts. The chain combines TRBV6-1 with TRBJ1-2, with a weak D call TRBD1 (5 bases). V lost 7 bases and J lost 5, with 11 bases in between. The V gene's germline CDR1 is MNHNS and CDR2 SASEGT. The CDR3 totals 12 residues. The CDR3 DNA sequence: TGTGCCAGCACCTCAGGGTCTTATGGCTACACCTTC. This sequence encodes CASTSGSYGYTF.

The chain's CDR3 is CASSLVSSFNEQFF. The CDR3 coding sequence is TGTGCCAGCAGCTTAGTGAGCAGCTTCAATGAGCAGTTCTTC. The chain has TRBV7-2 and TRBJ2-1; unclear D gene. CDR1 and CDR2 from the germline V gene are SGHTA and FQGNSA. V lost 1 base to trimming and J lost 6 bases, with 10 bases between them. The CDR3 consists of 14 residues.

This chain uses TRBV15 with TRBJ1-2; a weak D match, TRBD1 (5 bases). Trimming removed 0 bases at V and 0 bases at J, with 14 bases between. From germline, CDR1 is LNHNV and CDR2 YYDKDF (reference sequence). The CDR3 covers 17 residues. The CDR3 reads CATSRDRGSAANYGYTF. The CDR3 DNA reads TGTGCCACCAGCAGAGATCGGGGGTCAGCTGCTAACTATGGCTACACCTTC. Full variable domain (missing parts from reference TRBV15 and TRBJ1-2): DAMVIQNPRYQVTQFGKPVTLSCSQTLNHNVMYWYQQKSSQAPKLLFHYYDKDFNNEADTPDNFQSRRPNTSFCFLDIRSPGLGDTAMYLCATSRDRGSAANYGYTFGSGTRLTVV.

This clonotype was seen only a few times. This sequence joins TRBV24-1 and TRBJ2-3, with D perhaps matching TRBD2 (7 bases). Trimming cost V 0 bases and J 0 bases, with 18 bases left between them. Germline lookup yields CDR1 KGHDR and CDR2 SFDVKD. The CDR3 extends over 19 amino acids. The CDR3 DNA sequence: TGTGCCACCAGTGATTTGCGTATTTCTGCGGGGGCTAGCACAGATACGCAGTATTTT. Translation gives CATSDLRISAGASTDTQYF.

The table lists this clonotype with a few counts. V usage is TRBV7-9 and J usage is TRBJ2-3, with a possible D match to TRBD1 (6 bases). Germline CDR1 is SEHNR and CDR2 is FQNEAQ (reference sequence). The CDR3 extends over 16 amino acids. Trimming left V 5 bases short and J 0 bases short, with 15 bases between. The CDR3 DNA is TGTGCCAGCAGCATAAGCAGGGGCCCTAGCACAGATACGCAGTATTTT. Its protein product is CASSISRGPSTDTQYF.

The chain employs TRBV2 and TRBJ2-1; D perhaps matches TRBD1 (5 bases). V shed 6 bases and J shed 2 bases, with 8 bases lying between them. CDR1 SNHLY and CDR2 FYNNEI come from the germline V gene. This CDR3 is 13 amino acids long. CDR3 sequence reads: CASRWGAYNEQFF. CDR3 sequence (DNA): TGTGCCAGCAGGTGGGGCGCCTACAATGAGCAGTTCTTC.

In its sample, this clonotype was seen once. The chain carries TRBV29-1 and TRBJ2-5; D remains unclear. The germline V gene encodes CDR1 SQVTM and CDR2 ANQGSEA. This CDR3 has 14 residues. V dropped 6 bases and J dropped 0 bases, with 14 bases sitting between them. CDR3 sequence (DNA): TGCAGCGTCGGCCTAGTAAGGGACCAAGAGACCCAGTACTTC. Its protein product is CSVGLVRDQETQYF. Supplemented by reference TRBV29-1 and TRBJ2-5, the full variable domain reads SAVISQKPSRDICQRGTSLTIQCQVDSQVTMMFWYRQQPGQSLTLIATANQGSEATYESGFVIDKFPISRPNLTFSTLTVSNMSPEDSSIYLCSVGLVRDQETQYFGPGTRLLVL.

This clonotype was detected only a few times. J is TRBJ2-3 and V is TRBV29-1, with 7 bases lining up with TRBD1. The CDR3 extends over 14 amino acids. Germline V gene sequence: CDR1 SQVTM, CDR2 ANQGSEA. The ends lost 7 bases at V and 6 bases at J; junction bases unmatched: 13. The CDR3 DNA reads as TGCAGCGCCCAACCGACAGGGACCTGGGATACGCAGTATTTT. Residues: CSAQPTGTWDTQYF.

This clonotype was found a few times. The CDR3 loop is CASSRDHFGDTQYF. In nucleotides, the CDR3 is TGTGCCAGCAGCCGGGACCACTTTGGGGATACGCAGTATTTT. The chain couples TRBV7-3 to TRBJ2-3, with D perhaps TRBD1 or TRBD2 (5 bases each). The V end lost 5 bases, the J end lost 6 bases, and 15 bases lay between the germline ends. The CDR3 contains 14 residues. The germline V gene encodes CDR1 SGHTA and CDR2 FQGTGA.

The chain links TRBV7-3 to TRBJ2-1; D is perhaps TRBD1 or TRBD2 (5 bases each). The CDR3 sequence is 15 residues long. CDR1 is SGHTA and CDR2 is FQGTGA in the germline V gene. V was clipped by 4 bases and J by 4 bases, with 14 bases between them. The CDR3 nucleotides read TGTGCCAGCAGCTCAACGGGGCTTCGGTACAATGAGCAGTTCTTC. Its protein is CASSSTGLRYNEQFF. Together with reference TRBV7-3 and TRBJ2-1, the CDR3 gives the full variable domain: GAGVSQTPSNKVTEKGKYVELRCDPISGHTALYWYRQSLGQGPEFLIYFQGTGAADDSGLPNDRFFAVRPEGSVSTLKIQRTERGDSAVYLCASSSTGLRYNEQFFGPGTRLTVL.

V and J are TRBV10-3 and TRBJ2-6, with D tentatively TRBD2 (5 bases). CDR1 and CDR2 from the germline V gene are ENHRY and SYGVKD. The V end lost 6 bases, the J end lost 0 bases, and 12 bases lay between the germline ends. This CDR3 has 16 residues. This CDR3 reads CAISFGGVSGANVLTF. The CDR3 DNA sequence: TGTGCCATCAGCTTCGGAGGAGTCTCTGGGGCCAACGTCCTGACTTTC.

The chain is built from TRBV15 and TRBJ1-5, with 8 bases fitting TRBD1. The V gene's germline CDR1 is LNHNV and CDR2 YYDKDF (reference sequence). The J segment lost 7 bases and the V segment lost 0 bases, leaving 5 bases of the junction unmatched. The CDR3 is made up of 15 amino acids. The CDR3 loop reads CATSRDQGARQPQHF. The CDR3 bases are TGTGCCACCAGCAGAGATCAGGGGGCGAGGCAGCCCCAGCATTTT. The full variable domain, rest sourced from reference TRBV15 and TRBJ1-5, is DAMVIQNPRYQVTQFGKPVTLSCSQTLNHNVMYWYQQKSSQAPKLLFHYYDKDFNNEADTPDNFQSRRPNTSFCFLDIRSPGLGDTAMYLCATSRDQGARQPQHFGDGTRLSIL.

The chain links TRBV28 to TRBJ2-3, with 8 bases lining up with TRBD2. This CDR3 region has 17 residues. Germline trimming cut 6 bases from V and 6 bases from J; bases unmatched to any gene: 17. Germline V CDR1 and CDR2: MDHEN, SYDVKM. The CDR3 region is CASSPQELRGVADTQYF. In nucleotides, the CDR3 is TGTGCCAGCAGCCCCCAGGAGTTGCGGGGGGTAGCTGATACGCAGTATTTT.

The chain uses TRBV6-1 and TRBJ1-1, with D hard to call. Germline V gene data show CDR1 as MNHNS and CDR2 as SASEGT. Trimming cost V 2 bases and J 9 bases, with 7 bases left between them. This CDR3 is 11 amino acids long. DNA for the CDR3: TGTGCCAGCAGTGAAATACGCAAAGCTTTCTTT. It specifies CASSEIRKAFF.

This clonotype appeared a few times. The genes are TRBV12-3 or TRBV12-4 and TRBJ2-7; TRBD1 might be the D (5 bases). There are 14 residues in the CDR3. Between the trimmed V and J ends, which lost 1 base and 6 bases, there was a span of 13 bases. CDR3 sequence (DNA): TGTGCCAGCAGTTTAGGGGCAGGGCAAGGCGAGCAGTACTTC. Protein sequence: CASSLGAGQGEQYF.

V and J are TRBV18 and TRBJ2-7; D possibly uses TRBD1 or TRBD2 (5 bases each). The germline V gene has CDR1 KGHSH and CDR2 LQKENI. The CDR3 runs to 15 residues. Trimming shortened V by 0 bases and J by 1 base, and 10 bases separated the two germline ends. The CDR3 is CASSPPGTFSYEQYF. The CDR3 bases are TGTGCCAGCTCACCACCGGGGACGTTTTCCTACGAGCAGTACTTC.

This clonotype came up a few times. The V gene is TRBV4-3, the J gene TRBJ2-5; tentatively, D is TRBD1 or TRBD2 (5 bases each). CDR1 and CDR2 from the germline V gene are LGHNA and YSLEER. Trimming cost V 1 base and J 1 base, with 16 bases left between them. This CDR3 spans 17 amino acids. The DNA for the CDR3 is TGCGCCAGCAGCCAAGTACCTCAGTGGGACGGCCAAGAGACCCAGTACTTC. Translating it yields CASSQVPQWDGQETQYF.

CDR3: CAISDGQGAYGYTF. DNA of the CDR3: TGTGCCATCAGTGATGGACAGGGGGCCTATGGCTACACCTTC. The genes are TRBV10-3 and TRBJ1-2, with 11 bases fitting TRBD1. Trimming cost V 3 bases and J 4 bases; bases outside gene matches: 1. Germline lookup yields CDR1 ENHRY and CDR2 SYGVKD. The CDR3 is made up of 14 amino acids.